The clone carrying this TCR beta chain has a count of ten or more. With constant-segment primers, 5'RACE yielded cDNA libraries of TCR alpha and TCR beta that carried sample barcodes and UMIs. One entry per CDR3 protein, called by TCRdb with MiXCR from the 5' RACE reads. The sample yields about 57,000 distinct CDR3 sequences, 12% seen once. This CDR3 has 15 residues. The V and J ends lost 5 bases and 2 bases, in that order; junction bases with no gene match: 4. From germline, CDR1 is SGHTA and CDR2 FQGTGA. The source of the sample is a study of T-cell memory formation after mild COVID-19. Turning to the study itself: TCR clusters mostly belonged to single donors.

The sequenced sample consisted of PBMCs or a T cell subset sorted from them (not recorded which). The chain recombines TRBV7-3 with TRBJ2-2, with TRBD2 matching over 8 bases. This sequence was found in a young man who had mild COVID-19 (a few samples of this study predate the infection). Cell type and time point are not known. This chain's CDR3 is CASSLLAVNTGELFF. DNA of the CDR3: TGTGCCAGCAGCCTACTAGCGGTCAACACCGGGGAGCTGTTTTTT.